Presented here are 10 T cell receptor beta chains from one specimen sequenced in a study of blood T cell repertoires in COVID-19. TCRdb's table, derived via immunoSEQ multiplex PCR, lists solely in-frame clones and lacks some. The table lists 300,000 or so clones, 65% to 90% of them singletons, with 4% to 5% in the top ten. The material sequenced was PBMCs or T cells enriched from blood (not recorded which). These receptors were collected from a woman in her forties with acute COVID-19.

The chain employs TRBV9 and TRBJ2-5; perhaps TRBD1 as D (6 bases). The CDR3 spans 16 residues. V was clipped by 3 bases and J by 5 bases, with 20 bases between them. The germline gives CDR1 SGDLS, CDR2 YYNGEE. CDR3 sequence: CASSGITGSGAETQYF. CDR3 coding DNA: TGTGCCAGCAGCGGCATCACAGGGAGTGGGGCCGAGACCCAGTACTTC. Filled out from reference TRBV9 and TRBJ2-5, the complete variable domain reads DSGVTQTPKHLITATGQRVTLRCSPRSGDLSVYWYQQSLDQGLQFLIQYYNGEERAKGNILERFSAQQFPDLHSELNLSSLELGDSALYFCASSGITGSGAETQYFGPGTRLLVL.

J is TRBJ1-3 and V is TRBV6-5; the match to TRBD1 covers 7 bases. The length of the CDR3 is 15 residues. Germline loops: CDR1 MNHEY, CDR2 SVGAGI. The V and J ends lost 7 bases and 4 bases, in that order; junction bases with no gene match: 10. The CDR3 bases are TGTGCCAGCACCCCCGAGGGGGCTCGGGGAAACACCATATATTTT. Translated, it gives CASTPEGARGNTIYF.

The chain combines TRBV23-1 with TRBJ2-7; 9 bases map to TRBD2. TRBV23-1 is noted as an ORF with a role that remains uncertain. The CDR3 has 18 residues. J was trimmed by 0 bases and V by 0 bases; bases with no gene match: 9. CDR3 DNA sequence: TGCGCCAGCAGTCAATCTTGTCAAGCGGGAGGTAACTCCTACGAGCAGTACTTC. The encoded protein is CASSQSCQAGGNSYEQYF.

A single count supports this clone. The rearrangement uses TRBV29-1 and TRBJ1-1; D remains ambiguous. V was cut by 5 bases and J by 1 base, with 5 bases left in between. The germline V gene encodes CDR1 SQVTM and CDR2 ANQGSEA. The CDR3 has 11 residues. As DNA, the CDR3 is TGCAGCGTTTACAGGAACACTGAAGCTTTCTTT. Amino acid sequence: CSVYRNTEAFF.

The rearrangement links TRBV2 to TRBJ1-2; D possibly corresponds to TRBD1 (5 bases). V was pared by 1 base and J by 2 bases, with 14 bases between. Germline-derived CDR1 and CDR2 are SNHLY and FYNNEI. This CDR3 region has 16 residues. The CDR3 reads CASSEDGQGLNYGYTF. The CDR3 DNA reads TGTGCCAGCAGTGAAGATGGGCAGGGCCTCAACTATGGCTACACCTTC.

The chain joins TRBV28 to TRBJ1-2; D is possibly TRBD1 (6 bases). V lost 10 bases, J lost 4 bases, and 10 bases lay in between. The CDR3 has 11 amino acids. CDR1 is MDHEN, CDR2 SYDVKM, per germline. CDR3 loop: CATDRLYGYTF. Here the CDR3 DNA reads TGTGCCACCGACAGGCTCTATGGCTACACCTTC.

The chain carries TRBV28 and TRBJ2-2; D gene ambiguous. Trimming left V 5 bases short and J 4 bases short, with 5 bases between. From germline, CDR1 is MDHEN and CDR2 SYDVKM. This CDR3 contains 12 residues. The CDR3 bases are TGTGCCAGCAGTACAGTCACCGGGGAGCTGTTTTTT. This translates into CASSTVTGELFF.

CDR3 protein: CASSESERNYGYTF. The DNA for the CDR3 is TGTGCCAGCAGTGAATCGGAGAGAAACTATGGCTACACCTTC. The chain uses TRBV2 and TRBJ1-2, with D unclear. The germline V gene has CDR1 SNHLY and CDR2 FYNNEI. Trimming pared 2 bases from V and 2 bases from J, leaving 9 bases between. There are 14 residues in the CDR3.

The chain recombines TRBV7-2 with TRBJ1-1; D call uncertain. Trimming took 7 bases from V and 0 from J, leaving 15 bases between them. The CDR3 is made up of 15 amino acids. CDR1 is SGHTA, CDR2 FQGNSA, per germline. CDR3 coding DNA: TGTGCCAGCAACCCCACAGCAGTAATGAACACTGAAGCTTTCTTT. Its translation is CASNPTAVMNTEAFF.

The chain recombines TRBV5-1 with TRBJ2-5; D is unclear. With 1 base removed from V and 4 bases from J, the gap between germline ends came to 14 bases. The CDR3 runs to 15 residues. Germline lookup yields CDR1 SGHRS and CDR2 YFSETQ. This CDR3 is CASSLSGSSLETQYF. As DNA, the CDR3 is TGCGCCAGCAGCTTGTCAGGCAGTTCCCTAGAGACCCAGTACTTC.